This T cell receptor beta chain emerged from a study of shared clonotypes between healthy human individuals. Overall study results and limits: Clonotypes that were shared across a handful of donors made up around 5% of naive CD4 clonotypes.

Donors were Caucasian adults residing in Nashville, Tennessee, USA. CDR1 SNHLY and CDR2 FYNNEI come from the germline V gene. V was cut by 7 bases and J by 6 bases, with 15 bases left in between. The CDR3 loop spans 13 amino acids. As regards this clone: The target antigen is unknown.

Produced via immunoSEQ multiplex PCR; TCRdb's table is partial and in-frame only. The sample carries about 2.3 million clones, roughly 90% recorded once. The receptor comes from a man between 18 and 35 years old in good health. Some clones in this sample may be carry-over from other donors' samples. The J gene is TRBJ1-1, the V gene TRBV2, with D unclear. What was sequenced was naive CD4+ T cells from PBMCs. Subset reported: CD45RA+ positively selected. The CDR3 DNA follows: TGTGCCAGCAACGGAGACGGGGTTTCTGAAGCTTTCTTT. Translation gives CASNGDGVSEAFF.